A selection of T cell receptor beta chains follows, all from one sample in a study of T cell changes during pregnancy in multiple sclerosis. Clones were read by immunoSEQ multiplex PCR, and TCRdb kept only the in-frame ones, dropping some. The sample has some 29,000 clones; about 91% are singletons. The sample was CD8+ T cells from peripheral blood mononuclear cells, taken after pregnancy. These receptors originate from a female donor with multiple sclerosis, enrolled in a pregnancy study. Both conserved end residues are part of each CDR3. A D gene is named only where the DNA matches it firmly. The size of a clone is reported for some rows only, either as once, few or many, or as a class for expanded clones.

.,.,TRBJ1-5,TRBV6-1,TGTGCCAGCAGTGAAGAAGTGGCAGGGAATCAGCCCCAGCATTTT,CASSEEVAGNQPQHF
.,.,TRBJ1-2,TRBV30,TGTGCCTGGAGTCATAACGCAGGGGCTGGCTACACCTTC,CAWSHNAGAGYTF
once,.,TRBJ2-2,TRBV9,TGTGCCAGCAGCGGCACAGGCCCTCCCACCGGGGAGCTGTTTTTT,CASSGTGPPTGELFF
few,.,TRBJ2-6,TRBV4-3,TGCGCCAGCAGCCAAGATGGGGGCGCTGGGGCCAACGTCCTGACTTTC,CASSQDGGAGANVLTF
.,.,TRBJ1-5,TRBV27,TGTGCCAGCAGTTTATATACAGGCAATCAGCCCCAGCATTTT,CASSLYTGNQPQHF
.,TRBD1,TRBJ2-2,TRBV7-6,TGTGCCAGCAGCCCGCACAGGGGCGGTGGAACCGGGGAGCTGTTTTTT,CASSPHRGGGTGELFF
.,.,TRBJ2-1,TRBV28,TGTGCCAGCAGTTTATATAGGGGTCCCCACAGGGAGCAGTTCTTC,CASSLYRGPHREQFF
.,.,TRBJ2-1,TRBV19,TGTGCCAGTAGTATCCCCTATGAAGGGGTTGAGCAGTTCTTC,CASSIPYEGVEQFF
.,.,TRBJ2-7,TRBV28,TGTGCCAGCAGGGGGCTTTCCTACGAGCAGTACTTC,CASRGLSYEQYF
.,.,TRBJ1-1,TRBV4-1,TGCGCCAGCAGCCAAGACGTACAGGGTCTTCTTGAAGCTTTCTTT,CASSQDVQGLLEAFF
.,TRBD1,TRBJ2-7,TRBV7-9,TGTGCCAGCAGCTTGGGACAGGGATATTACGAGCAGTACTTC,CASSLGQGYYEQYF
.,.,TRBJ1-1,TRBV19,TGTGCCAGTAGTATCCTACCCCTGACTGAAGCTTTCTTT,CASSILPLTEAFF
.,.,TRBJ1-1,TRBV2,TGTGCCAGCGGAAACAGGACAAGGAACACTGAAGCTTTCTTT,CASGNRTRNTEAFF
.,TRBD1,TRBJ2-5,TRBV19,TGTGCCAGTAGTACCTCCGTCCTTGGGACAGGGGTAGAGACCCAGTACTTC,CASSTSVLGTGVETQYF
.,TRBD2,TRBJ2-1,TRBV6-1,TGTGCCAGCAGTGAAATAGCGGGAGGATACAATGAGCAGTTCTTC,CASSEIAGGYNEQFF
.,TRBD2,TRBJ2-3,TRBV7-6,TGTGCCAGCAGCCCTATGACTAGCGGCTCTAGCACAGATACGCAGTATTTT,CASSPMTSGSSTDTQYF
.,TRBD2,TRBJ2-1,TRBV19,TGTGCCAGTAGTTTTTCTAGCGGGAGAGGGAATGAGCAGTTCTTC,CASSFSSGRGNEQFF
.,TRBD2,TRBJ2-7,TRBV19,TGTGCCAGTAGTATAGGGCGCGGGAGTGACGACGAGCAGTACTTC,CASSIGRGSDDEQYF
.,TRBD2,TRBJ2-5,TRBV4-3,TGCGCCAGCAGCCCTTCCAGGAGGCTAGCGGGAGAGACCCAGTACTTC,CASSPSRRLAGETQYF
.,.,TRBJ2-6,TRBV6-4,TGTGCCAGCAGTGAAAGGGGTGGTGGGGCCAACGTCCTGACTTTC,CASSERGGGANVLTF
.,.,TRBJ2-1,TRBV6-6,TGTGCCAGCACCCCGGGATGGGCGGATGAGCAGTTCTTC,CASTPGWADEQFF
few,.,TRBJ1-1,TRBV11-2,TGTGCCAGCAGCTCCAATGACAGGAACTTTGCTTTCTTT,CASSSNDRNFAFF
.,TRBD1,TRBJ1-4,TRBV27,TGTGCCAGCAGGGAACTGACAGGGGTTAATGAAAAACTGTTTTTT,CASRELTGVNEKLFF
.,.,TRBJ1-2,TRBV5-5,TGTGCCAGCAGCCGGAGGACGGACTATGGCTACACCTTC,CASSRRTDYGYTF
.,TRBD2,TRBJ2-3,TRBV14,TGTGCCAGCAGCCAAGTCGCTAGCGGGAGTACAGATACGCAGTATTTT,CASSQVASGSTDTQYF
.,.,TRBJ2-1,TRBV11-2,TGTGCCAGCAGCCGGGGGACTGCCCTCGCCTACAATGAGCAGTTCTTC,CASSRGTALAYNEQFF
.,TRBD2,TRBJ2-1,TRBV6-5,TGTGCCATCTCCCGGACTAGCGATTACAATGAGCAGTTCTTC,CAISRTSDYNEQFF
.,.,TRBJ2-2,TRBV19,TGTGCCAGTAGTATAGCAGCCGGGGAGCTGTTTTTT,CASSIAAGELFF
.,.,TRBJ2-1,TRBV4-3,TGCGCCAGCAGCCAAGACATACAGGGAACATACAATGAGCAGTTCTTC,CASSQDIQGTYNEQFF
.,.,TRBJ1-5,TRBV6-5,TGTGCCAGCAGTCCCCCAGGGTATCAGCCCCAGCATTTT,CASSPPGYQPQHF
many,TRBD2,TRBJ2-2,TRBV6-1,TGTGCCAGCAGTGATCTGGGGAGGGCCACCGGGGAGCTGTTTTTT,CASSDLGRATGELFF
.,.,TRBJ1-1,TRBV29-1,TGCAGCGTTGGAGTAGGGGCAACGAACACTGAAGCTTTCTTT,CSVGVGATNTEAFF
.,.,TRBJ2-5,TRBV4-3,TGCGCCAGCAGCCAACGATCTAGCGAGCAAGAGACCCAGTACTTC,CASSQRSSEQETQYF
once,TRBD1,TRBJ2-1,TRBV7-9,TGTGCCAGCAGCTCCAGCCGCTTCGGGACAGCATACAATGAGCAGTTCTTC,CASSSSRFGTAYNEQFF
.,.,TRBJ2-1,TRBV29-1,TGCAGCGTTGAGCTCGGCGGGAAAGAGCAGTTCTTC,CSVELGGKEQFF
.,TRBD1,TRBJ1-5,TRBV6-4,TGTGCCAGCAGACTGGGACAGGGGAGGAATCAGCCCCAGCATTTT,CASRLGQGRNQPQHF
.,TRBD2,TRBJ2-5,TRBV4-2,TGTGCCAGCAGCCAAGAGGCTAGCGGGAGTGAGACCCAGTACTTC,CASSQEASGSETQYF
.,TRBD2,TRBJ2-2,TRBV6-6,TGTGCCAGCAGTTGGGGGGGAACCGGGGAGCTGTTTTTT,CASSWGGTGELFF
.,.,TRBJ2-7,TRBV6-1,TGTGCCAGCAGTCCTCGACAGGAGACCTACGAGCAGTACTTC,CASSPRQETYEQYF
.,TRBD1,TRBJ1-2,TRBV5-6,TGTGCCAGCAGCTTGGGGACAGGGGGATCCGGGAGCTATGGCTACACCTTC,CASSLGTGGSGSYGYTF
once,.,TRBJ2-7,TRBV4-3,TGCGCCAGCAGCCAAGATCCGGGGTCCTACGAGCAGTACTTC,CASSQDPGSYEQYF